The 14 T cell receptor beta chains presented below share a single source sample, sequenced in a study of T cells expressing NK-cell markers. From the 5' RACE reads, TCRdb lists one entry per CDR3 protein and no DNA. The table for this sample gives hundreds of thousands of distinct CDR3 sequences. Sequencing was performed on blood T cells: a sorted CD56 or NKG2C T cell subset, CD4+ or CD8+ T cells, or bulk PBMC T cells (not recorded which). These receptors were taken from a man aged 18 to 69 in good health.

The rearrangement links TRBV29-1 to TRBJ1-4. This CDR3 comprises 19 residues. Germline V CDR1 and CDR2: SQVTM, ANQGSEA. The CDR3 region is CSVEEGVAPSPATNEKLFF.

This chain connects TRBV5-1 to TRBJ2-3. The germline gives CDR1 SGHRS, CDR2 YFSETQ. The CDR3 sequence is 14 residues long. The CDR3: CASSFAAEQDTQYF.

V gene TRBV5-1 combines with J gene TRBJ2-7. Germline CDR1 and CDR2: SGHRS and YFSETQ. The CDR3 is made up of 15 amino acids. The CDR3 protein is CASSVGPVGPYEQYF.

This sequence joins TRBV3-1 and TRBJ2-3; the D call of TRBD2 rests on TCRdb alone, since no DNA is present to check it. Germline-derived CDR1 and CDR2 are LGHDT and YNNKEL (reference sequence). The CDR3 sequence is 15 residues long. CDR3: CASSHGTIRSDTQYF.

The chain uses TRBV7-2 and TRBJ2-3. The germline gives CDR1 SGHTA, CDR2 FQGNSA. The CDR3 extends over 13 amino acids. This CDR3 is CASSSQLTDTQYF.

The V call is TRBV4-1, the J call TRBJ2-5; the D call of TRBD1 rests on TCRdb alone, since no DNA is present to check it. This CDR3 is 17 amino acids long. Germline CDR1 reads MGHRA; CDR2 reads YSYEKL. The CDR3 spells CASSQALGTGGQETQYF.

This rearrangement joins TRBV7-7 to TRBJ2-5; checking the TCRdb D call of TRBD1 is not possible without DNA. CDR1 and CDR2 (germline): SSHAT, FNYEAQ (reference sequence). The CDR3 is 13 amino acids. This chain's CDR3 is CASSRDAGEAQYF.

The chain's CDR3 is CASSYLDKFGELFF. The chain uses TRBV6-5 and TRBJ2-2. Germline CDR1 reads MNHEY; CDR2 reads SVGAGI. The CDR3 has 14 residues.

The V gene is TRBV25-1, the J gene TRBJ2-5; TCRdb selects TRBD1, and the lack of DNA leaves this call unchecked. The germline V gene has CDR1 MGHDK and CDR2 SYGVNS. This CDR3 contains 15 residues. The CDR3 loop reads CASLEDRGHGETQYF. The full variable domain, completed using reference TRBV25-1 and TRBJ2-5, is EADIYQTPRYLVIGTGKKITLECSQTMGHDKMYWYQQDPGMELHLIHYSYGVNSTEKGDLSSESTVSRIRTEHFPLTLESARPSHTSQYLCASLEDRGHGETQYFGPGTRLLVL.

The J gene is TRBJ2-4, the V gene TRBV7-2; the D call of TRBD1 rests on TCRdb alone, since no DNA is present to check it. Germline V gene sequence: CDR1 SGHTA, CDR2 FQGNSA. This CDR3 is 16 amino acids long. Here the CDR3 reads CASSPKTGTGKNIQYF.

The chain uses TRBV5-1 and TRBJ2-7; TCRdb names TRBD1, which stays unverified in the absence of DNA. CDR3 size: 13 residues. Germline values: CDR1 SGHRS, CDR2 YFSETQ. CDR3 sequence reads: CASGRDRNYEQYF.

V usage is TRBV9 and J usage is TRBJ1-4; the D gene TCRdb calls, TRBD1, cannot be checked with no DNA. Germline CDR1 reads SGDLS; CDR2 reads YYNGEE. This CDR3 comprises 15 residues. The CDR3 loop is CASSVRGSRNEKLFF.

CDR3 sequence reads: CAITPYNEQFF. This chain connects TRBV10-3 to TRBJ2-1. CDR1 and CDR2 from the germline V gene are ENHRY and SYGVKD. The CDR3 is made up of 11 amino acids.

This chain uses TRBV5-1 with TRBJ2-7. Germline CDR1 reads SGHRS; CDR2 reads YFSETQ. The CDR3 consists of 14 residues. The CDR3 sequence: CASSLDNGNYEQYF.